This passage covers 21 T cell receptor beta chains from one sample sequenced in a study of blood T cell repertoires in COVID-19. Here immunoSEQ multiplex PCR was the method, and the copy in TCRdb shows in-frame clones only, minus some. This table has 95,000 to 150,000 clones, 86% appearing once. Sequencing was carried out using peripheral blood. The receptors come from a man aged 40-49 years with acute or convalescent COVID-19.

The V gene is TRBV10-1, the J gene TRBJ1-1; tentative D call: TRBD1 (6 bases). Per the germline V gene, CDR1 is WNHNN and CDR2 is SYGVQD (reference sequence). V lost 8 bases, J lost 10 bases, and 44 bases lay in between. The CDR3 covers 21 residues. For the CDR3, the DNA is TGCGCCAGCGGTATCTCCGGGACAAACCCCTTTAGGGGGTCCGTGAGGTGTGGAGCTTTCTTT. This codes for CASGISGTNPFRGSVRCGAFF.

V is TRBV5-4 and J is TRBJ1-2, with D unclear. The CDR3 has 13 amino acids. Germline V CDR1 and CDR2: SGHNT, YYREEE (reference sequence). The V gene lost 1 base and the J gene lost 7 bases, with 11 bases spanning the gap. Here the CDR3 reads CASSLYGVRGYTF. In nucleotides, the CDR3 is TGTGCCAGCAGCTTGTACGGGGTGCGTGGCTACACCTTC.

The chain joins TRBV19 to TRBJ1-4, with D hard to call. The germline gives CDR1 LNHDA, CDR2 SQIVND (reference sequence). The CDR3 sequence is 13 residues long. The V and J ends lost 4 bases and 5 bases respectively, with 8 bases between them. CDR3 nucleotide sequence: TGTGCCAGTAGTAACCAGCGGAATGAAAAACTGTTTTTT. As protein: CASSNQRNEKLFF.

The chain uses TRBV6-2 or TRBV6-3 and TRBJ2-1; 14 bases fit TRBD2. The V gene end was trimmed by 6 bases and the J gene end by 8 bases; junction bases not matched to a gene: 6. CDR1 and CDR2 (germline): MNHEY, SVGEGT. CDR3 length: 15 amino acids. CDR3 protein: CASSRGTSGSDEQFF. The CDR3 DNA sequence: TGTGCCAGCAGCCGCGGGACTAGCGGGAGCGATGAGCAGTTCTTC.

The chain carries TRBV7-8 and TRBJ2-2, with a possible D match to TRBD1 (5 bases). With 1 base removed from V and 4 bases from J, the gap between germline ends came to 10 bases. This CDR3 has 15 amino acids. Looked up from germline, CDR1 is SGHVS and CDR2 is FQNEAQ. CDR3 bases: TGTGCCAGCAGCTTAGGACAGCCGGGCACCGGGGAGCTGTTTTTT. Encoded protein: CASSLGQPGTGELFF.

This clone was counted many times. This chain uses TRBV6-4 with TRBJ2-3, with TRBD2 identical over 10 bases. V shed 4 bases, J shed 1 base, and the junction held 2 bases outside the gene matches. Germline CDR1 is MRHNA and CDR2 is SNTAGT. The CDR3 spans 15 residues. The CDR3, as DNA: TGTGCCAGCAGTGTTGGGACTAGCGGCACAGATACGCAGTATTTT. It encodes CASSVGTSGTDTQYF.

This clone was counted between two and nine times. This chain joins TRBV6-2 or TRBV6-3 and TRBJ1-1; D is perhaps TRBD1 (6 bases). The CDR3 consists of 15 residues. CDR1 and CDR2 from the germline V gene are MNHEY and SVGEGT. The germline V and J ends were trimmed by 6 bases and 10 bases, with 24 bases remaining between them. The CDR3 nucleotides read TGTGCCAGCAGCGCCGTAGGGGGTTTATATTCCGGAGCTTTCTTT. Its translation: CASSAVGGLYSGAFF.

The chain recombines TRBV27 with TRBJ2-1; TRBD2 agrees at 7 bases. This CDR3 is 11 amino acids long. Looked up from germline, CDR1 is MNHEY and CDR2 is SMNVEV (reference sequence). V gave up 10 bases and J gave up 4 bases; unmatched junction bases: 1. For the CDR3, the DNA is TGTGCCACGCGGGAGTACAATGAGCAGTTCTTC. Amino acids: CATREYNEQFF.

V and J are TRBV5-6 and TRBJ2-7, with D hard to call. The ends were cut back, 4 bases at V and 4 bases at J, with 12 bases in the middle. This CDR3 is built from 13 residues. Germline V CDR1 and CDR2: SGHDT, YYEEEE. CDR3 nucleotide sequence: TGTGCCAGCAGCCTCTTCACGAGATACGAGCAGTACTTC. This gives the protein CASSLFTRYEQYF.

This chain joins TRBV5-8 and TRBJ1-5; D not certain. The CDR3 is 11 residues long. Deletions cut 2 bases from V and 8 bases from J, with 5 bases between. Germline V CDR1 and CDR2: SGHTS, YDEGEE. In DNA, the CDR3 is TGTGCCAGCAGCTTCGGGAAGCCCCAGCATTTT. It specifies CASSFGKPQHF.

The rearrangement links TRBV6-2 or TRBV6-3 to TRBJ2-2; 12 bases are a match to TRBD1. The trim removed 5 bases at V and 5 bases at J, leaving 6 bases unmatched. CDR1 MNHEY and CDR2 SVGEGT come from the germline V gene. CDR3 size: 16 residues. This CDR3 reads CASSHRDRGRTGELFF. Written as DNA, the CDR3 is TGTGCCAGCAGTCACCGGGACAGGGGGCGTACCGGGGAGCTGTTTTTT.

The chain employs TRBV7-2 and TRBJ1-5; 8 bases align to TRBD1. Germline CDR1 is SGHTA and CDR2 is FQGNSA. The CDR3 runs 13 residues. The V segment lost 5 bases and the J segment 5 bases; nucleotides outside the gene matches: 2. The CDR3 is CASSTDRDQPQHF. The CDR3 DNA sequence: TGTGCCAGCAGCACGGACAGGGATCAGCCCCAGCATTTT.

This clone has just one count. The chain uses TRBV19 and TRBJ1-5; D might be TRBD1 (6 bases). Per the germline V gene, CDR1 is LNHDA and CDR2 is SQIVND (reference sequence). The germline V and J ends were trimmed by 6 bases and 1 base, with 16 bases remaining between them. This CDR3 is 16 amino acids long. The CDR3 nucleotides read TGTGCCAGTAGACCAGCGGGGCAGGGGAGCAATCAGCCCCAGCATTTT. It encodes CASRPAGQGSNQPQHF.

The V call is TRBV15, the J call TRBJ2-1; TRBD2 agrees at 7 bases. This CDR3 contains 15 residues. V gave up 4 bases and J gave up 2 bases; unmatched junction bases: 5. Germline CDR1 LNHNV, CDR2 YYDKDF (reference sequence). The CDR3 protein is CATSIAGPTYNEQFF. The CDR3 DNA follows: TGTGCCACCAGCATAGCGGGCCCTACCTACAATGAGCAGTTCTTC.

V gene TRBV5-1 combines with J gene TRBJ1-5, with a tentative D call TRBD1 (5 bases). The germline V and J ends were trimmed by 0 bases and 7 bases, with 11 bases remaining between them. Germline loops: CDR1 SGHRS, CDR2 YFSETQ. This CDR3 comprises 14 residues. DNA of the CDR3: TGCGCCAGCAGCTTGGGCGGGGGTGGGCAGCCCCAGCATTTT. Translating it yields CASSLGGGGQPQHF.

The V and J genes are TRBV7-9 and TRBJ1-2; 7 bases agree with TRBD1. Germline V gene data show CDR1 as SEHNR and CDR2 as FQNEAQ (reference sequence). CDR3 length: 13 residues. Trimming took 8 bases from V and 3 from J; bases not matched to a gene: 6. The CDR3 DNA sequence: TGTGCCAGCTCGACTGACAGGGACTATGGCTACACCTTC. Translated, it gives CASSTDRDYGYTF. Full variable domain (missing parts from reference TRBV7-9 and TRBJ1-2): DTGVSQNPRHKITKRGQNVTFRCDPISEHNRLYWYRQTLGQGPEFLTYFQNEAQLEKSRLLSDRFSAERPKGSFSTLEIQRTEQGDSAMYLCASSTDRDYGYTFGSGTRLTVV.

The chain has TRBV27 and TRBJ2-1; unclear D gene. The V gene lost 10 bases and the J gene lost 0 bases, with 10 bases spanning the gap. Germline V lookup: CDR1 MNHEY, CDR2 SMNVEV (reference sequence). The CDR3 is 13 residues long. In DNA form, the CDR3 reads TGTGCCACCCAGTCGAACTCCTACAATGAGCAGTTCTTC. Amino acids: CATQSNSYNEQFF.

The chain uses TRBV5-1 and TRBJ2-5, with 10 bases lining up with TRBD1. Germline CDR1 is SGHRS and CDR2 is YFSETQ. V gave up 5 bases and J gave up 4 bases; unmatched junction bases: 11. There are 16 residues in the CDR3. The CDR3 protein is CASRPRRDRGLETQYF. The DNA for the CDR3 is TGCGCCAGCAGGCCTCGCCGGGACAGGGGATTAGAGACCCAGTACTTC.

This chain links TRBV3-1 (or the pseudogene TRBV3-2) with TRBJ2-7, with D hard to call. Germline lookup yields CDR1 LGHDT and CDR2 YNNKEL (reference sequence). V lost 6 bases to trimming and J lost 0 bases, with 3 bases between them. The CDR3 sequence is 11 residues long. In DNA, the CDR3 is TGTGCCAGCAGTCTCTCCTACGAGCAGTACTTC. Amino acids: CASSLSYEQYF.

The chain couples TRBV9 to TRBJ2-1; D is possibly TRBD2 (6 bases). V was trimmed by 0 bases and J by 8 bases, leaving 15 bases between them. Germline CDR1 is SGDLS and CDR2 is YYNGEE. CDR3 length equals 15 residues. CDR3 protein: CASSVEVGGVDEQFF. The DNA for the CDR3 is TGTGCCAGCAGCGTAGAGGTCGGGGGTGTTGATGAGCAGTTCTTC.

The table lists this clone with a few counts. Its ends do not fully match the called genes, so a read error is possible. The chain carries TRBV6-1 and TRBJ1-5; TRBD1 agrees at 11 bases. The germline V gene has CDR1 MNHNS and CDR2 SASEGT. CDR3 length: 18 amino acids. CDR3 sequence (DNA): TGTGCCAGCAGTAAAGCCCGGGACAGGGGGGTTAGCAATCAGCCCCAGCATTTT. It encodes CASSKARDRGVSNQPQHF.